This record covers a single T cell receptor (beta chain). As yet, its antigen is unknown. Genomic DNA of every subset was divided equally among multiple immunoSEQ plates. Roughly 200 ng DNA, tens of thousands of T cell genomes, went into each sorted-subset replicate PCR. Sequenced by immunoSEQ multiplex PCR; TCRdb stores in-frame clones only, minus some. The sample has about 2.3 million clones, 80% to 95% seen once. The record originates from a study of shared clonotypes between healthy human individuals. Study results and caveats: Rarefaction exposed incomplete sorted-subset sequencing despite large depth. In having few donors, the study represented limited genetic and exposure-history diversity.

The sequence was collected from a man between 18 and 29 years old in good health. Some clones in this sample may be carry-over from other donors' samples. The source material was naive CD4+ T cells from PBMCs. Subset in this sample: CD45RA+ positively selected.

DNA of the CDR3: TGTGCCAGCAGCCAAGATATCGGAGCGCGGGGACAGGGCACAGATACGCAGTATTTT. It yields the protein CASSQDIGARGQGTDTQYF. The chain uses TRBV14 and TRBJ2-3; 8 nucleotides align to TRBD1. J lost 1 base, V lost 0 bases, and 12 bases had no gene match. This CDR3 region has 19 residues. Germline lookup yields CDR1 SGHDN and CDR2 FVKESK.